This entry describes one T cell receptor (beta chain). Germline CDR1 GTSNPN, CDR2 SVGIG (reference sequence). After removal of 3 bases from V and 2 bases from J, the junction contained 7 bases not matched to a gene. This CDR3 has 16 amino acids. Measured with immunoSEQ multiplex PCR; TCRdb has only the in-frame clones, and not every one. The sample yields roughly 15,000 clones, about 70% seen once. This entry comes from a study of T cells after somatic rescue of genetic block. Input material: peripheral blood mononuclear cells (PBMCs). The sequence derives from a boy aged 5-17 years. The V gene is TRBV30, the J gene TRBJ1-6, with 7 positions matching TRBD1. The CDR3 region is CAWRLLGQAYNSPLHF. CDR3 nucleotide sequence: TGTGCCTGGAGACTTCTAGGACAGGCCTATAATTCACCCCTCCACTTT.